The subject of this entry is one TCR beta chain. Its specificity is not known. Genomic DNA (from each subset) was split evenly across several immunoSEQ plates. Study processing details: ImmunoSEQ yielded junction-only sequences lacking quality scores, so filtering differed. Measured with immunoSEQ multiplex PCR; TCRdb has only the in-frame clones, and not every one. The V and J calls and clone size were taken over from that table, and D and trimming were inferred from the DNA. This sample has about 480,000 clones, with roughly 79% found just once. This specimen comes from a study of shared clonotypes between healthy human individuals. In germline, CDR1 is MDHEN, CDR2 SYDVKM. This CDR3 comprises 15 residues. The ends were cut back, 2 bases at V and 4 bases at J, with 14 bases in the middle. Genomic DNA for unsorted samples, which was extracted with the QIAamp DNA Blood Mini kit, came from around 100 million PBMCs.

The study's findings and limits: In having few donors, the study represented limited genetic and exposure-history diversity.

This TCR came from a woman aged 40 to 50 in good health. Some clones in this sample may be carry-over from other donors' samples. The chain couples TRBV28 to TRBJ1-2; D not resolved. Sequenced material: PBMCs. The CDR3 sequence is CASSLLGLQSYGYTF. The CDR3 DNA sequence: TGTGCCAGCAGTTTACTTGGGTTGCAGAGCTATGGCTACACCTTC.